This is a list of T cell receptor beta chains from one sample in a study of T-cell memory formation after mild COVID-19. TCRdb used MiXCR to reprocess the 5' RACE reads, holding one entry per CDR3 protein. The sample lists about 200,000 distinct CDR3 sequences; 9.5% to 10% were seen once. Material: PBMCs or a T cell subset sorted from them (not recorded which). The receptors shown here come from a man aged 18 to 29 who had mild COVID-19 (a few samples of this study predate the infection). Cell type and time point are not known. The CDR3 runs from the conserved cysteine through the conserved F or W. Fields, in order: J gene, V gene, clone size, D gene, CDR3 length, CDR3 DNA, CDR3 protein. D genes are given only for firm matches. Some rows mark clone size as missing; the rest say once, few, many or name a class of expanded clone.

TRBJ1-1,TRBV12-3/TRBV12-4,.,.,14,TGTGCCAGCACCTTGCGCGGGGGCAGGACTGAAGCTTTCTTT,CASTLRGGRTEAFF
TRBJ1-5,TRBV15,.,TRBD1,15,TGTGCCACCAGCAGAGATATACAGGGGTATCAGCCCCAGCATTTT,CATSRDIQGYQPQHF
TRBJ1-1,TRBV18,.,TRBD1,16,TGTGCCAGCTCACCAAGGGACAGGGCGTTGAACACTGAAGCTTTCTTT,CASSPRDRALNTEAFF
TRBJ2-3,TRBV2,few,.,12,TGTGCCAGCAGATCAAGAATAGATTCGCAGTATTTT,CASRSRIDSQYF
TRBJ1-1,TRBV28,.,.,17,TGTGCCAGCAGTTTGGACAGTGTTTCCCTCATGAACACTGAAGCTTTCTTT,CASSLDSVSLMNTEAFF
TRBJ1-6,TRBV4-2,.,.,17,TGTGCCAGCAGCCAAGGAGGTGCGAGCTCCTATAATTCACCCCTCCACTTT,CASSQGGASSYNSPLHF
TRBJ1-6,TRBV20-1,few,.,15,TGCAGTGCTAGACCTGCAGGCTCCTATAATTCACCCCTCCACTTT,CSARPAGSYNSPLHF
TRBJ1-1,TRBV7-2,many,.,14,TGTGCCAGCATTCGCCGGAGGCTGAACACTGAAGCTTTCTTT,CASIRRRLNTEAFF
TRBJ2-6,TRBV7-2,few,.,13,TGTGCCAGCCGTGAGGTTGGGGCCAACGTCCTGACTTTC,CASREVGANVLTF
TRBJ1-1,TRBV6-5,few,.,14,TGTGCCAGCAGCCGACAGGCGACGAGCACTGAAGCTTTCTTT,CASSRQATSTEAFF
TRBJ1-1,TRBV12-3/TRBV12-4,few,.,13,TGTGCCAGCAGCCGACAGGAGGCCACTGAAGCTTTCTTT,CASSRQEATEAFF
TRBJ2-6,TRBV25-1,.,.,15,TGTGCCAGCATTGTCCCCTTCTCTGGGGCCAACGTCCTGACTTTC,CASIVPFSGANVLTF
TRBJ2-3,TRBV12-3/TRBV12-4,many,TRBD1,14,TGTGCCAGCAGCGCGCAGGGGGCAAAGGATACGCAGTATTTT,CASSAQGAKDTQYF
TRBJ2-3,TRBV19,few,.,15,TGTGCCAGTAGCCGGCTGGCGGGGCTGGGAAATACGCAGTATTTT,CASSRLAGLGNTQYF
TRBJ1-1,TRBV3-1,.,.,14,TGTGCCAGCAGCCAGGTGTTATCGAACACTGAAACTTTCTTT,CASSQVLSNTETFF
TRBJ1-4,TRBV7-9,.,.,12,TGTGCCTACGACTTATCGCAGTCTACACTGTTTTTT,CAYDLSQSTLFF
TRBJ2-5,TRBV12-3/TRBV12-4,few,.,12,TGTGCCAGCAGTTTACGTCGGGAGACCCAGTACTTC,CASSLRRETQYF
TRBJ2-2,TRBV5-1,few,TRBD1,17,TGCGCCAGCAGCCGCCTGGACAGGGGCCGAGGAACCGGGGAGCTGTTTTTT,CASSRLDRGRGTGELFF
TRBJ2-7,TRBV12-3/TRBV12-4,.,TRBD2,13,TGTGCCAGCACCAGAGGACTAGCCTACGAGCAGTACTTC,CASTRGLAYEQYF